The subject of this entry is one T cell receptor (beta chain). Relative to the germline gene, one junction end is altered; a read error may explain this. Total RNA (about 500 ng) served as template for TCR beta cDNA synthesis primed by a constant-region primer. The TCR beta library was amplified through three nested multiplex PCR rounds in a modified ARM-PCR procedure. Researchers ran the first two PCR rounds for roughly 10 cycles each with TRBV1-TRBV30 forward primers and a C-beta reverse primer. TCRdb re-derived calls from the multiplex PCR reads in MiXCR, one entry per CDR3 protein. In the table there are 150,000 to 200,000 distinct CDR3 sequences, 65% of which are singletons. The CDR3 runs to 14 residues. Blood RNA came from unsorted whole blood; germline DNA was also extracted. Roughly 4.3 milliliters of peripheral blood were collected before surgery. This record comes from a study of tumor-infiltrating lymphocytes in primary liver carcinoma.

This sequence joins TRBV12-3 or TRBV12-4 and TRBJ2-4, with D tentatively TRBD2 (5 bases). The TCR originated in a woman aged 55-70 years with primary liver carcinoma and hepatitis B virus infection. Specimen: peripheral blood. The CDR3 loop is CASSIREAKNIRYF. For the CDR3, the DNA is TGTGCCAGCAGTATTCGGGAAGCCAAAAATATTCGGTACTTC.